This T cell receptor (beta chain) appears in the sequencing data of a study of blood T cells in healthy people across ages. Findings and caveats of the study: Older age coincided with a roughly linear decline in TCR beta diversity per million T cells.

Each donor was a healthy Caucasian individual from Russia, aged about 6 to 95. The draw of peripheral blood yielded ten milliliters from each donor. As concerns this clonotype: Its target is unknown.

Sample-barcoded 5' priming and a J-beta primer mix drove a second PCR of 7 to 11 cycles. CDR3-containing paired-end reads numbering at least 3 million came from each sample. TCRdb re-analysed the 5' RACE reads in MiXCR, keeping a single row per CDR3 protein. The sample includes about 930,000 distinct CDR3 sequences, 25% to 30% of them seen just once. V was trimmed by 1 base and J by 4 bases, leaving 11 bases between them. Per germline, CDR1 SGHRS and CDR2 YFSETQ. The CDR3 sequence is 15 residues long. The same data also contributed to another study, on T cells of mothers and their children.

Sample: blood. The chain uses TRBV5-1 and TRBJ1-4, with no clear D. This clonotype originated in a woman aged 40 to 55 in good health. The CDR3 spells CASSLYSGSNEKLFF. In DNA form, the CDR3 reads TGCGCCAGCAGCTTGTACTCAGGAAGTAATGAAAAACTGTTTTTT.